This TCR beta chain was observed in a study of CD8+CD57+ T cells in acquired aplastic anemia listed by TCRdb under 2018. A note on the overall study: Extracted DNA from sorted CD4+ and CD8+ cells averaged around 3.3 ug, ranging from 0.2 to 27.4 ug. Healthy donor samples averaged approximately 10 million reads for CD4+ and roughly 11 million for CD8+ cells. Points the paper makes about the study in general: CD8+ Simpson's diversity did not differ significantly between patients and healthy controls (P=0.060). Some 30 CD8+ CDR3 sequences were shared between patients and controls but appeared highly expressed in patients and within their immunodominant clones.

Based on the germline V gene (reference sequence), the CDR1 and CDR2 sequences are SEHNR and FQNEAQ. Relative to germline, V is 0 bases shorter and J is 5 bases shorter, with 5 bases between their ends. The CDR3 runs 13 residues from the cysteine to the phenylalanine. Here the CDR3 DNA is all that survives: 39 bases in frame from base 1. Profiling of TCR beta VDJ combinations and CDR3 sequences used genomic DNA as the template. An Illumina HiSeq 2000 was the platform used for TCR repertoire sequencing. The original methods were these. TRBV/TRBJ rearrangement plots, CDR3 size and DJ length profiles, and Simpson's diversity index were used to evaluate the repertoires. The most abundant DNA sequence in the deep sequencing data was defined as the immunodominant clone. CDR3 amino acid sequences were screened for sharing across subjects and were compared with published repertoires and the VDJdb database. In-frame beta chains were kept once TCRdb had trimmed the public reads at Q25 with fastp and called clones with MiXCR. Every CDR3 protein is listed once, alongside the most common genes and DNA of its rows. The V and J calls and clone size come from TCRdb's table, not from the authors' own analysis. This sample gives 150,000 to 200,000 distinct CDR3 sequences in total; 55% to 70% of them show up just once. The top ten clones comprise 35% to 50% of the sample.

About this clonotype: Its antigen is still unknown. Per-base quality was not reported, and no clone a single base away is much larger than it.

The study deep-sequenced TCR repertoires of sorted CD4+ and CD8+ blood T cells from severe aplastic anemia patients and healthy subjects. Ficoll-Paque density gradient centrifugation was used to isolate peripheral blood mononuclear cells. CD4+ and CD8+ T cells were sorted by FACS or magnetic beads before DNA extraction. The sequence was obtained from a human donor in good health. The sequenced sample was sorted CD4+, CD8+, or CD8+CD57+ T cells (not recorded which) from PBMCs. The V gene is TRBV7-9 and the J gene is TRBJ2-1; the D gene lacks a confident call. The encoded CDR3 is CASSLARDNEQFF. The sequence in DNA is TGTGCCAGCAGCTTAGCAAGAGACAATGAGCAGTTCTTC. Here the CDR3 is joined to the reference TRBV7-9 and TRBJ2-1 genes, and the full variable domain is: DTGVSQNPRHKITKRGQNVTFRCDPISEHNRLYWYRQTLGQGPEFLTYFQNEAQLEKSRLLSDRFSAERPKGSFSTLEIQRTEQGDSAMYLCASSLARDNEQFFGPGTRLTVL.